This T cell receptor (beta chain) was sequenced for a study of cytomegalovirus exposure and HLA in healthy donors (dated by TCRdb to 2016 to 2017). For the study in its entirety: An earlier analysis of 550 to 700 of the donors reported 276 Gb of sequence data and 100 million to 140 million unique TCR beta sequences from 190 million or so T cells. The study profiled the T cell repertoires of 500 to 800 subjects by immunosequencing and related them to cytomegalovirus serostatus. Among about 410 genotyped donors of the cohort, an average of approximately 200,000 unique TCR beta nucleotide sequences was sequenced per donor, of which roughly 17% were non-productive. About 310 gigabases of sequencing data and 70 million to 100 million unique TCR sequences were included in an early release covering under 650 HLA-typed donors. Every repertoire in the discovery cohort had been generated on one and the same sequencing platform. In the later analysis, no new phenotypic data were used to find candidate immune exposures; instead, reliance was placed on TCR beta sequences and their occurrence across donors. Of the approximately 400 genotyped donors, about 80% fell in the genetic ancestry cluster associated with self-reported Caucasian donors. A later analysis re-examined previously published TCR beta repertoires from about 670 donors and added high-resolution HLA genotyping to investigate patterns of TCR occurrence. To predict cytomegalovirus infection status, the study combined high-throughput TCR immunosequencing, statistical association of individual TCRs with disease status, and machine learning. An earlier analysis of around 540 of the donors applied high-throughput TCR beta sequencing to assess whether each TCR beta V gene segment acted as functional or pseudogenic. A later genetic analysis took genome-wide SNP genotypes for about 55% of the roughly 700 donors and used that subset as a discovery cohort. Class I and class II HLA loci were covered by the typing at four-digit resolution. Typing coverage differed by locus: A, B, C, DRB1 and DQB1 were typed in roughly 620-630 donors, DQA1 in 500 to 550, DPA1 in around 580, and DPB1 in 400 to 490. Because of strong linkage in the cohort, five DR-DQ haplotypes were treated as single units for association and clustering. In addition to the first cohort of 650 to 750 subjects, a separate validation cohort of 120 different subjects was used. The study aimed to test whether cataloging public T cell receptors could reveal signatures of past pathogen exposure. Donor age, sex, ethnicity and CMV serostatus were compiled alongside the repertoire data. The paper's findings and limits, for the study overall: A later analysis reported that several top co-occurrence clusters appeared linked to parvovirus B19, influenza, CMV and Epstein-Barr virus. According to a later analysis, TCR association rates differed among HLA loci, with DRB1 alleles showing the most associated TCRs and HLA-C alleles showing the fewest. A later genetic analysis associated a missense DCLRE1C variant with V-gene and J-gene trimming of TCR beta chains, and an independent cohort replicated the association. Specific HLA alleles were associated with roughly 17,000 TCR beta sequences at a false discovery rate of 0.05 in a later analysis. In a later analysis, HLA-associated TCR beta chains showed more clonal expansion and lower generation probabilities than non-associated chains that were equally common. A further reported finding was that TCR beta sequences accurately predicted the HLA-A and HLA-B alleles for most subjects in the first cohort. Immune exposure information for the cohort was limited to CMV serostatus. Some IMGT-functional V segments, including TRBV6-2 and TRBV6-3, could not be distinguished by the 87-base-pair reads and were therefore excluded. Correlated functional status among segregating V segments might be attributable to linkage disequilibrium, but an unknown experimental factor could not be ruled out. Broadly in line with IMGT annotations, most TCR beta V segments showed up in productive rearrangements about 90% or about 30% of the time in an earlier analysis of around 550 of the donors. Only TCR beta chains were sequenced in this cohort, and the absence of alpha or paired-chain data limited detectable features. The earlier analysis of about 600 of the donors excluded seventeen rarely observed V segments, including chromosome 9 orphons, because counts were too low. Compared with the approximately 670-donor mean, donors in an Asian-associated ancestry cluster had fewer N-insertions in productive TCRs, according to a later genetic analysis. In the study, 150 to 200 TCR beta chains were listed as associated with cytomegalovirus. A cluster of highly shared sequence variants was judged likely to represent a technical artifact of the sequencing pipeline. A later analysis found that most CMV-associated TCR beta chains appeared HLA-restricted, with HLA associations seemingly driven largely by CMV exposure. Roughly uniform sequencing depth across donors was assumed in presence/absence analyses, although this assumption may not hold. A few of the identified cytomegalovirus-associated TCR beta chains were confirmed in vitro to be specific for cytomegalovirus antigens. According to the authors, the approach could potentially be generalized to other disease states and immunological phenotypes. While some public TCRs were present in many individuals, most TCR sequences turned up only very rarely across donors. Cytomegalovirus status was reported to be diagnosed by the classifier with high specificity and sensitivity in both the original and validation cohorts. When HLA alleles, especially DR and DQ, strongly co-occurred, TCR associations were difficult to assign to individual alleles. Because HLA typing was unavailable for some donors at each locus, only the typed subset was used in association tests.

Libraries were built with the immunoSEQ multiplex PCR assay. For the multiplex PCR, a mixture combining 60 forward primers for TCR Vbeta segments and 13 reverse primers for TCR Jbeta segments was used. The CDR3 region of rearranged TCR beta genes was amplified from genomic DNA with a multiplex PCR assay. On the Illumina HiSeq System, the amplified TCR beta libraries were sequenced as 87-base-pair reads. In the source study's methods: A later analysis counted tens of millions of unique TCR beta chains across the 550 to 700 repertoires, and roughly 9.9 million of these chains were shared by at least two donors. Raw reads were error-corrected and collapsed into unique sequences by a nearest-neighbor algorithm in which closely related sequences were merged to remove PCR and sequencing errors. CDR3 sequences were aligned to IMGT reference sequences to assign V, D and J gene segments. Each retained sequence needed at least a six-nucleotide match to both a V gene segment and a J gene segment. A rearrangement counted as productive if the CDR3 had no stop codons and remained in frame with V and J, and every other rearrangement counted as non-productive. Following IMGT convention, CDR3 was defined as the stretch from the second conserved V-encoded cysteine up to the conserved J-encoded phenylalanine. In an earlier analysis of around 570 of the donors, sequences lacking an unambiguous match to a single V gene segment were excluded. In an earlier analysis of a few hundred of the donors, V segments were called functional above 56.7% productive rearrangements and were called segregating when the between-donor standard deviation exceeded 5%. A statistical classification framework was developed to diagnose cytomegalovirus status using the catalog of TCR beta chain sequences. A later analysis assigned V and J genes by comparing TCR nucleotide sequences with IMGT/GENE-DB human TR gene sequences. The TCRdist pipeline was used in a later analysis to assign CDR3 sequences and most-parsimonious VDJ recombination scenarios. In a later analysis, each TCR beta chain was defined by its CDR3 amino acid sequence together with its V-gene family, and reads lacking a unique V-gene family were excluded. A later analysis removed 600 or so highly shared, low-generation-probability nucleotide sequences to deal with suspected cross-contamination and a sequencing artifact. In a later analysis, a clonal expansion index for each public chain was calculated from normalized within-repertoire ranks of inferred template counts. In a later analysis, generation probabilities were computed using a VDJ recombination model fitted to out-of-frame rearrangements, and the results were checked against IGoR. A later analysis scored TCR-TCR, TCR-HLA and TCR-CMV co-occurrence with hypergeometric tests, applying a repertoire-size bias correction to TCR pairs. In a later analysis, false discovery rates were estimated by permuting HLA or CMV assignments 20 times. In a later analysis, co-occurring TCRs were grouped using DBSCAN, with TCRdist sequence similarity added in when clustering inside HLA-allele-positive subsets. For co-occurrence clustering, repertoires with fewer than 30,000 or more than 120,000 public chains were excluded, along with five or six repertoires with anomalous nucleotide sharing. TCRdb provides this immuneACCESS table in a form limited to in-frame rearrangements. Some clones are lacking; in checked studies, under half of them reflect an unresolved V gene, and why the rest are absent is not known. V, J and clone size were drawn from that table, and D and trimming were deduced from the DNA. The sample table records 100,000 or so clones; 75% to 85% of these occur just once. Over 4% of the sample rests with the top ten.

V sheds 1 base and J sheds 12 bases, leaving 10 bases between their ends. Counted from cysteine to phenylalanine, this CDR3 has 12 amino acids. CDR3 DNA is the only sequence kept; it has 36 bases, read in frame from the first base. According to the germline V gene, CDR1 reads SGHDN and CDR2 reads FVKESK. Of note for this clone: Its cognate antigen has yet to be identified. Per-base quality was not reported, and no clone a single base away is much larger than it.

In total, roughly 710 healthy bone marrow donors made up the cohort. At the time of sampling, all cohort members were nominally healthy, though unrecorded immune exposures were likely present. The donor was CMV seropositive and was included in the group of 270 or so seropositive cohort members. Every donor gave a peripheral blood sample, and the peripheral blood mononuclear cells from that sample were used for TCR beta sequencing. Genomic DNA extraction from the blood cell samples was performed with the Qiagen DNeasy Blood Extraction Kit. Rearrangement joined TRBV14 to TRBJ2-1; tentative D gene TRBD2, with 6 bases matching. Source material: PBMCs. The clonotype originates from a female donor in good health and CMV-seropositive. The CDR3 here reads CASSQVPGVQFF. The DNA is TGTGCCAGCAGCCAAGTTCCGGGAGTGCAGTTCTTC.